This entry lists 20 T cell receptor beta chains sequenced from one sample in a study of blood T cells in healthy people across ages (dated by TCRdb to the mid-2010s). Library preparation used 5' RACE. Sequencing took place on an Illumina HiSeq 2500. A second PCR of 7 to 11 cycles was performed with a sample-barcoded 5' primer and a J-beta primer mix. In-frame beta chains were kept once TCRdb had trimmed the public reads at Q25 with fastp and called clones with MiXCR. Rows with one shared CDR3 protein collapse into an entry with the most common genes and DNA. This sample lists approximately 690,000 distinct CDR3 sequences; roughly 41% were detected once. 25% to 30% of the sample is taken by the ten largest. Sequenced: blood. These TCRs come from a man of 80 years or more in good health.

The rearrangement uses TRBV6-2 or TRBV6-3 and TRBJ2-5, with no clear D. CDR1 and CDR2 (germline): MNHEY, SVGEGT. This CDR3 region has 15 residues. Trimming cost V 0 bases and J 4 bases, with 12 bases left between them. CDR3: CASSYSGLTGETQYF. CDR3 DNA: TGTGCCAGCAGTTACTCCGGGTTGACTGGAGAGACCCAGTACTTC.

The rearrangement uses TRBV9 and TRBJ2-7; D possibly uses TRBD1 or TRBD2 (5 bases each). V was pared by 0 bases and J by 3 bases, with 10 bases between. Germline V gives CDR1 SGDLS, CDR2 YYNGEE. The CDR3 runs 14 residues. CDR3 region: CASSVAGTNYEQYF. The DNA of the CDR3 is TGTGCCAGCAGCGTAGCTGGGACCAACTACGAGCAGTACTTC.

At least ten counts were recorded for this clonotype. The rearrangement links TRBV5-1 to TRBJ2-3; TRBD1 might be the D (5 bases). This CDR3 spans 14 amino acids. Germline CDR1 reads SGHRS; CDR2 reads YFSETQ. Between the trimmed V and J ends, which lost 0 bases and 3 bases, there was a span of 8 bases. The CDR3 is CASSLGQRTDTQYF. The CDR3 DNA sequence: TGCGCCAGCAGCTTGGGACAGAGAACAGATACGCAGTATTTT.

This clonotype was detected ten times or more. This rearrangement joins TRBV2 to TRBJ2-5, with 11 bases aligning to TRBD2. With 8 bases clipped from V and 11 bases from J, the junction kept 10 bases outside the gene matches. The CDR3 is 13 residues long. Germline CDR1 is SNHLY and CDR2 is FYNNEI. The CDR3 is CASAGLADNEQYF. Written as DNA, the CDR3 is TGTGCCAGCGCGGGACTAGCGGACAATGAGCAGTACTTC.

The rearrangement links TRBV2 to TRBJ2-7; tentatively, D is TRBD2 (6 bases). The germline V gene encodes CDR1 SNHLY and CDR2 FYNNEI. Between the trimmed V and J ends, which lost 7 bases and 4 bases, there was a span of 14 bases. CDR3 length: 13 amino acids. CDR3 in amino acids: CASTHGRGYEQYF. CDR3 bases: TGTGCCAGCACTCACGGGAGAGGGTACGAGCAGTACTTC. Drawing the rest from reference TRBV2 and TRBJ2-7, the complete variable domain is EPEVTQTPSHQVTQMGQEVILRCVPISNHLYFYWYRQILGQKVEFLVSFYNNEISEKSEIFDDQFSVERPDGSNFTLKIRSTKLEDSAMYFCASTHGRGYEQYFGPGTRLTVT.

The V call is TRBV6-2 or TRBV6-3, the J call TRBJ2-1; 9 nucleotides agree with TRBD2. The germline V gene encodes CDR1 MNHEY and CDR2 SVGEGT. The CDR3 is made up of 14 amino acids. Germline trimming cut 8 bases from V and 8 bases from J; bases unmatched to any gene: 10. The CDR3 bases are TGTGCCAGCGGTGCGCTAGCGGGGAAGCATGAGCAGTTCTTC. Amino acid sequence: CASGALAGKHEQFF.

The chain has TRBV5-1 and TRBJ2-3; D gene unclear. V lost 4 bases, J lost 1 base, and 10 bases lay in between. CDR3 length: 14 amino acids. Germline V CDR1 and CDR2: SGHRS, YFSETQ. CDR3 in amino acids: CASSPKKGTDTQYF. The CDR3, as DNA: TGCGCCAGCAGCCCGAAAAAGGGCACAGATACGCAGTATTTT.

This rearrangement joins TRBV7-2 to TRBJ2-7; 11 bases agree with TRBD2. V dropped 5 bases and J dropped 3; count of bases not matched to a gene: 6. There are 15 residues in the CDR3. The germline gives CDR1 SGHTA, CDR2 FQGNSA. The CDR3 DNA reads as TGTGCCAGCAGCCCAGTAGGGACTAGCGGCTACGAGCAGTACTTC. It is translated as CASSPVGTSGYEQYF.

V gene TRBV5-1 combines with J gene TRBJ2-5, with a tentative D call TRBD1 (6 bases). V lost 3 bases, J lost 2 bases, and 11 bases lay in between. This CDR3 has 14 amino acids. Germline V lookup: CDR1 SGHRS, CDR2 YFSETQ. The CDR3 protein is CASSWGPSQETQYF. CDR3 bases: TGCGCCAGCAGCTGGGGGCCGTCACAAGAGACCCAGTACTTC.

This clonotype was detected ten times or more. The chain carries TRBV6-1 and TRBJ1-2, with a tentative D call TRBD1 (6 bases). The length of the CDR3 is 14 residues. Trimming removed 2 bases from V and 4 bases from J, with 11 bases in between. From germline, CDR1 is MNHNS and CDR2 SASEGT. CDR3 coding DNA: TGTGCCAGCAGTGAATTGGGGACACCCTATGGCTACACCTTC. This sequence encodes CASSELGTPYGYTF.

The chain couples TRBV6-2 or TRBV6-3 to TRBJ2-7; TRBD1 matches 9 bases. The CDR3 has 13 amino acids. Trimming removed 7 bases from V and 6 bases from J; junction bases left unmatched: 7. Germline CDR1 reads MNHEY; CDR2 reads SVGEGT. The CDR3 bases are TGTGCCAGCAAAGGGGACAGGGTGGCCGAGCAGTACTTC. Translating gives CASKGDRVAEQYF.

This clonotype showed up just a few times. V is TRBV4-2 and J is TRBJ2-7; 7 bases agree with TRBD1. The V segment lost 1 base and the J segment 3 bases; nucleotides outside the gene matches: 6. The V gene's germline CDR1 is LGHNA and CDR2 YNFKEQ. The CDR3 totals 15 residues. CDR3 residues: CASSQGRNRGYEQYF. The DNA of the CDR3 is TGTGCCAGCAGCCAAGGTAGAAACAGGGGCTACGAGCAGTACTTC.

The chain combines TRBV5-1 with TRBJ2-3, with 10 bases aligning to TRBD1. The CDR3 is made up of 16 amino acids. J gave up 0 bases and V 4 bases, and 5 bases lay outside the gene matches. Germline values: CDR1 SGHRS, CDR2 YFSETQ. DNA for the CDR3: TGCGCCAGCAGCCCACGACAGGGGGCGAGCACAGATACGCAGTATTTT. It is translated as CASSPRQGASTDTQYF. Filled out from reference TRBV5-1 and TRBJ2-3, the complete variable domain reads KAGVTQTPRYLIKTRGQQVTLSCSPISGHRSVSWYQQTPGQGLQFLFEYFSETQRNKGNFPGRFSGRQFSNSRSEMNVSTLELGDSALYLCASSPRQGASTDTQYFGPGTRLTVL.

The rearrangement joins TRBV6-2 or TRBV6-3 to TRBJ2-1, with a weak D call TRBD2 (5 bases). The J call is uncertain, as TRBJ2-7 better fits the DNA end. The CDR3 runs to 15 residues. CDR1 and CDR2 (germline): MNHEY, SVGEGT. CDR3 residues: CASTKPGRAYNEQYF. CDR3 bases: TGTGCCAGCACCAAACCTGGGAGAGCCTACAATGAGCAGTACTTC.

The chain employs TRBV29-1 and TRBJ1-1; TRBD1 matches at 7 bases. The V gene's germline CDR1 is SQVTM and CDR2 ANQGSEA. Trimming removed 7 bases from V and 3 bases from J; junction bases left unmatched: 8. The CDR3 consists of 13 residues. CDR3 loop: CSGGTGVDTEAFF. In nucleotides, the CDR3 is TGCAGCGGGGGAACAGGGGTTGACACTGAAGCTTTCTTT.

This clonotype was observed a few times. The J gene is TRBJ2-7, the V gene TRBV7-9, with TRBD2 as a possible D gene (6 bases). CDR3 size: 14 residues. Per germline, CDR1 SEHNR and CDR2 FQNEAQ (reference sequence). V shed 3 bases and J shed 2 bases, with 11 bases lying between them. CDR3 bases: TGTGCCAGCAGCTTCTCGGGAGTTACCTACGAGCAGTACTTC. It yields the protein CASSFSGVTYEQYF.

In this sample, this clonotype turned up many times. The gene calls are TRBV12-3 or TRBV12-4 and TRBJ1-6; 10 nucleotides line up with TRBD1. With 3 bases clipped from V and 3 bases from J, the junction kept 5 bases outside the gene matches. CDR3 length: 17 residues. The CDR3 DNA sequence: TGTGCCAGCAGTTTCCGGACAGGGGGATTCTATAATTCACCCCTCCACTTT. This encodes CASSFRTGGFYNSPLHF.

The genes are TRBV6-5 and TRBJ2-5, with TRBD1 matching over 10 bases. J gave up 7 bases and V 5 bases, and 13 bases lay outside the gene matches. Germline lookup yields CDR1 MNHEY and CDR2 SVGAGI. CDR3 length: 16 amino acids. The CDR3 region is CASSRAGTGAFGTQYF. The DNA of the CDR3 is TGTGCCAGCAGTCGGGCGGGGACAGGGGCCTTCGGGACCCAGTACTTC.

This clonotype has at least ten counts. The chain couples TRBV5-6 to TRBJ2-5; D remains ambiguous. The CDR3 runs to 14 residues. The germline CDR1 and CDR2 sequences are SGHDT and YYEEEE. V dropped 1 base and J dropped 5 bases, with 12 bases sitting between them. CDR3 bases: TGTGCCAGCAGCTTGAAGGTGGGCGAGGAGACCCAGTACTTC. Residues: CASSLKVGEETQYF.

CDR3 amino acids: CASSKKKWETQYF. CDR3 in DNA: TGTGCCAGCAGCAAAAAAAAGTGGGAGACCCAGTACTTC. The genes are TRBV21-1 and TRBJ2-5. TRBV21-1 is a pseudogene. The CDR3 has 13 residues.